This T cell receptor beta chain derives from a study of blood T cell repertoires in COVID-19. Overall study: COVID-19 samples collected from the United States, Italy and Spain covered acute and convalescent phases.

Ages ranged from 18 to 89 years, with residence in fewer than 25 US areas. Assignment of participants to cohorts was predicated upon participant-reported clinical history. V dropped 4 bases and J dropped 1 base, with 6 bases sitting between them. This CDR3 has 13 residues. Germline-derived CDR1 and CDR2 are SGHDT and YYEEEE. Per the authors' pipeline: Nucleated cell counts were estimated from reference gene primer amplification. The data were produced by immunoSEQ multiplex PCR, yet TCRdb's version contains in-frame clones alone and is incomplete. V and J calls and clone size are copied from that table; D and trimming were computed from the DNA. Here the sample spans around 240,000 clones, 70% to 90% being singletons.

This clonotype originated in a woman aged 50 to 65 who had recovered from COVID-19. The source material was PBMCs or T cells enriched from blood (not recorded which). The chain carries TRBV5-6 and TRBJ1-3; D remains unclear. CDR3 residues: CASSLSSGNTIYF. In DNA form, the CDR3 reads TGTGCCAGCAGCCTGTCGTCTGGAAACACCATATATTTT.